The subject of this entry is one T cell receptor (beta chain). Methods used by the authors: Using reference gene primer amplification, nucleated cell counts were estimated. Here immunoSEQ multiplex PCR was the method, and the copy in TCRdb shows in-frame clones only, minus some. V, J and clone size are those of that table, while D and trimming were read from the DNA. This table has fewer than 250,000 clones, roughly 85% appearing once. The data originate from a study of blood T cell repertoires in COVID-19. In the study overall: Spain, Italy and the United States supplied samples that represented acute and convalescent COVID-19. T cells, B-cell-depleted T cells, or PBMCs supplied cDNA or gDNA.

The CDR3 sequence is 14 residues long. The ends were cut back, 4 bases at V and 6 bases at J, with 15 bases in the middle. Germline V gene sequence: CDR1 KGHSH, CDR2 LQKENI. Sequenced: peripheral blood. The TCR was taken from a middle-aged woman with active or convalescent COVID-19. The rearrangement joins TRBV18 to TRBJ1-1; D is undetermined. CDR3 protein: CASSHEVGGSEAFF. CDR3 DNA sequence: TGTGCCAGCTCACACGAGGTGGGAGGGTCTGAAGCTTTCTTT. Together with reference TRBV18 and TRBJ1-1, the CDR3 gives the full variable domain: NAGVMQNPRHLVRRRGQEARLRCSPMKGHSHVYWYRQLPEEGLKFMVYLQKENIIDESGMPKERFSAEFPKEGPSILRIQQVVRGDSAAYFCASSHEVGGSEAFFGQGTRLTVV.